This record looks at one T cell receptor beta chain sequence and its context. Profiling relied on immunoSEQ multiplex PCR, and the TCRdb table lists in-frame clones only, not all of them. The sample carries around 500,000 clones, 79% recorded once. This sample is part of a study of shared clonotypes between healthy human individuals. The CDR3 extends over 14 amino acids. Germline V CDR1 and CDR2: LNHDA, SQIVND (reference sequence). V shed 6 bases, J shed 3 bases, and the junction held 3 bases outside the gene matches. The unsorted samples had tens of millions of PBMCs used for genomic DNA. Input material: PBMCs. The TCR originated in a woman aged 40-49 years in good health. Some clones in this sample may be carry-over from other donors' samples. The chain combines TRBV19 with TRBJ1-2, with 11 bases aligning to TRBD1. The CDR3 DNA reads TGTGCCAGTAGGGACAGGGGGCCGGACTATGGCTACACCTTC. Protein: CASRDRGPDYGYTF.